The source of this TCR beta chain is a study of beta chain features in type 1 diabetes. Overall study findings and caveats: PCR might preferentially amplify shorter templates, equally in patients and controls.

Expressed TCRB transcripts were sequenced after all isolated RNA was converted to cDNA. Sequencing used immunoSEQ multiplex PCR; TCRdb keeps in-frame clones, though not all of them. This table holds around 330,000 clones, approximately 10% found once. To note about this clone: Its antigen is undetermined.

Germline trimming cut 6 bases from V and 5 bases from J; bases unmatched to any gene: 8. Germline V lookup: CDR1 SNHLY, CDR2 FYNNEI. The CDR3 is 16 amino acids. The clonotype was recovered from a woman in her thirties in good health. The sample was naive CD4+ T cells from blood. This chain links TRBV2 with TRBJ2-1; 12 bases agree with TRBD2. The CDR3 here is CASRWNPSGRDNEQFF. The CDR3 DNA sequence: TGTGCCAGCAGGTGGAATCCTAGCGGGAGGGACAATGAGCAGTTCTTC.